The 4 T cell receptor beta chains reported below all come from one sample, sequenced in a study of blood T cells in healthy people across ages. The second PCR ran roughly 6 to 11 cycles with a sample-barcoded 5' primer and J-beta primers. TCRdb called the 5' RACE reads again in MiXCR, with one record for every CDR3 protein. The sample shows roughly 1 million distinct CDR3 sequences, less than 25% of them seen only once. This sample also appeared in a second study, on T cells of mothers and their children.

The sample consisted of blood. The source is a girl aged 2 to 10 in good health.

The chain carries TRBV7-9 and TRBJ1-2, with D possibly matching TRBD1 (6 bases). The CDR3 has 16 amino acids. Germline loops: CDR1 SEHNR, CDR2 FQNEAQ (reference sequence). Between the trimmed V and J ends, which lost 2 bases and 4 bases, there was a span of 17 bases. CDR3 residues: CASSLKWFRGFYGYTF. In DNA form, the CDR3 reads TGTGCCAGCAGCTTAAAATGGTTCAGGGGCTTCTATGGCTACACCTTC. Variable domain in full (rest from reference TRBV7-9 and TRBJ1-2): DTGVSQNPRHKITKRGQNVTFRCDPISEHNRLYWYRQTLGQGPEFLTYFQNEAQLEKSRLLSDRFSAERPKGSFSTLEIQRTEQGDSAMYLCASSLKWFRGFYGYTFGSGTRLTVV.

The chain recombines TRBV11-3 with TRBJ2-1; possibly TRBD1 for D (5 bases). V was trimmed by 4 bases and J by 6 bases, leaving 10 bases between them. The CDR3 totals 13 residues. CDR1 is SGHNT, CDR2 YENEEA, per germline. As DNA, the CDR3 is TGTGCCAGCAGCTGGGGCAGTTTCAATGAGCAGTTCTTC. Translation: CASSWGSFNEQFF.

The chain joins TRBV5-1 to TRBJ2-5; D is ambiguous. The J call is doubtful: the DNA matches TRBJ2-1 better. The CDR3 covers 16 residues. Germline CDR1 is SGHRS and CDR2 is YFSETQ. CDR3 bases: TGCGCCAGCAGCTTGGGTGCTGACGACTCCTACAATGAGCAGTTCTTC. Protein sequence: CASSLGADDSYNEQFF.

The CDR3 DNA sequence: TGCAGTGCTAGAGAGGTGGCAGTAGTTGAAAAACTGTTTTTT. Amino acid sequence: CSAREVAVVEKLFF. The chain is built from TRBV20-1 and TRBJ1-4, with D uncertain. This CDR3 has 14 residues. V shed 0 bases and J shed 7 bases, with 12 bases lying between them. Germline V gene sequence: CDR1 DFQATT, CDR2 SNEGSKA (reference sequence).